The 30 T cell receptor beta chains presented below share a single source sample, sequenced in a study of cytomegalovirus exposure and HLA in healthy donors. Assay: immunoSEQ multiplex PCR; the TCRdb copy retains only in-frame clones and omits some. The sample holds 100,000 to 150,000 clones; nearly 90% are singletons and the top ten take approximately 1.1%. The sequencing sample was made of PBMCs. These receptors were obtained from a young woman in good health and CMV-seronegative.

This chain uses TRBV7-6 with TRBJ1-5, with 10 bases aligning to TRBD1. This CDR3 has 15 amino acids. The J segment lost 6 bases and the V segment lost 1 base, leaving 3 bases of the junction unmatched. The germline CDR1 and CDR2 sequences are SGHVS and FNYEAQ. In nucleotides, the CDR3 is TGTGCCAGCAGCTTAGGACAGGGGGCCTTTCAGCCCCAGCATTTT. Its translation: CASSLGQGAFQPQHF.

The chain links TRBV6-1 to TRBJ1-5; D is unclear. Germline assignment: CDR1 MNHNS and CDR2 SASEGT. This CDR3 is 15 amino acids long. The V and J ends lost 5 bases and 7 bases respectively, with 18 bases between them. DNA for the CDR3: TGTGCCAGCAGTCCCCTTCGGGGTAAGGGCCAGCCCCAGCATTTT. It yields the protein CASSPLRGKGQPQHF.

The CDR3 spells CASGRLQTAGTQYF. In DNA, the CDR3 is TGTGCCAGCGGTAGGTTGCAGACCGCAGGGACCCAGTACTTC. V is TRBV2 and J is TRBJ2-5, with unresolved D. V lost 8 bases and J lost 7, with 20 bases in between. CDR1 SNHLY and CDR2 FYNNEI come from the germline V gene. This CDR3 spans 14 amino acids.

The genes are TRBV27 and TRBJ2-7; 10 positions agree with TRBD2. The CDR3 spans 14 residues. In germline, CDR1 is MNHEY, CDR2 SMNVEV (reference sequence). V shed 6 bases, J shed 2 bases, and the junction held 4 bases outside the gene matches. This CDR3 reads CASRPGLATYEQYF. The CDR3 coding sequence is TGTGCCAGCAGACCGGGACTAGCGACCTACGAGCAGTACTTC.

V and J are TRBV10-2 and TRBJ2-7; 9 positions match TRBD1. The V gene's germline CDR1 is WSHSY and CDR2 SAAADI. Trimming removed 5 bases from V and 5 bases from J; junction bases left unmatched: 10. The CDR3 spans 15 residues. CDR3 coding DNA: TGCGCCAGCAGTAAGGGACAGGGTGGGTGGAACGAGCAGTACGTC. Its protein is CASSKGQGGWNEQYV.

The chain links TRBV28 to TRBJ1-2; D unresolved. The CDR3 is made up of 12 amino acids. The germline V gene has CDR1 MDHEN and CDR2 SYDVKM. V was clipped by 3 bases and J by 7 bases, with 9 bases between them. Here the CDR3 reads CASSFEEVGYTF. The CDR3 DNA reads TGTGCCAGCAGTTTTGAGGAGGTTGGCTACACCTTC.

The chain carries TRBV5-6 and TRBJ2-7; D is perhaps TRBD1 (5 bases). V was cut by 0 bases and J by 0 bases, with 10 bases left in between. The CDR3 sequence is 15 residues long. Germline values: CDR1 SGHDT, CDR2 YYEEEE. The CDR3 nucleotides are TGTGCCAGCAGCTTGGATAGGGGTTTCTCCTACGAGCAGTACGTC. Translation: CASSLDRGFSYEQYV.

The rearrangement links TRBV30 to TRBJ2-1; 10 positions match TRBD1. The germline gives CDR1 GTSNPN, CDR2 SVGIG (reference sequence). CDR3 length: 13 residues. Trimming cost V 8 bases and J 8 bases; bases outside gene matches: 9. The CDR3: CANWRTGGHEQFF. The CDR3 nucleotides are TGTGCCAACTGGAGGACAGGGGGGCATGAGCAGTTCTTC.

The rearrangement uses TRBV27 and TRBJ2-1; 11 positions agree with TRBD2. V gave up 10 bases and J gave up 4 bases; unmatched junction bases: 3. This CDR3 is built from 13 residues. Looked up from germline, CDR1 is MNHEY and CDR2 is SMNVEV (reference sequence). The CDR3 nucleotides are TGTGCCACTACTAGCGGGGGTTACAATGAGCAGTTCTTC. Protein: CATTSGGYNEQFF.

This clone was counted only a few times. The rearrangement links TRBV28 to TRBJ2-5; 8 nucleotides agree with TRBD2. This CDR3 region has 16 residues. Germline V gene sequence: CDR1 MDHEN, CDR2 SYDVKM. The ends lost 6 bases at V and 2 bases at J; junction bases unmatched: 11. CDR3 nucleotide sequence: TGTGCCAGCAGGGCAGGCGGGGGGAGAAAGCAAGAGACCCAGTACTTC. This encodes CASRAGGGRKQETQYF. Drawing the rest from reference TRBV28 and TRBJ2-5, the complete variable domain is DVKVTQSSRYLVKRTGEKVFLECVQDMDHENMFWYRQDPGLGLRLIYFSYDVKMKEKGDIPEGYSVSREKKERFSLILESASTNQTSMYLCASRAGGGRKQETQYFGPGTRLLVL.

DNA for the CDR3: TGTGCCAGCTCACCACTACAGGGAGAGACCCAGTACTTC. Encoded protein: CASSPLQGETQYF. J is TRBJ2-5 and V is TRBV18; D is perhaps TRBD1 (6 bases). The CDR3 is 13 residues long. The germline CDR1 and CDR2 sequences are KGHSH and LQKENI. The V end lost 1 base, the J end lost 4 bases, and 7 bases lay between the germline ends.

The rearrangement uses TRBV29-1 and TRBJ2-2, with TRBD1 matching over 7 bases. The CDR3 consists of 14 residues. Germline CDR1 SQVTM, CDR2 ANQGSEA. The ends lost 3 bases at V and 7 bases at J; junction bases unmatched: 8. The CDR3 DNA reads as TGCAGCGTTGACGTTACAGGGGACGGCGGGGAGCTGTTTTTT. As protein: CSVDVTGDGGELFF.

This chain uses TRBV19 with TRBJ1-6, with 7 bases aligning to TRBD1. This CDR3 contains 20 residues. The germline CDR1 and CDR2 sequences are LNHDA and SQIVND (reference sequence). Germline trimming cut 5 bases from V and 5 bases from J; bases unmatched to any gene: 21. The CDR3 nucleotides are TGTGCCAGTAGTCCTCGAAGATCTGGACAGGCGGCGGGCCATAATTCACCCCTCCACTTT. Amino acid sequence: CASSPRRSGQAAGHNSPLHF.

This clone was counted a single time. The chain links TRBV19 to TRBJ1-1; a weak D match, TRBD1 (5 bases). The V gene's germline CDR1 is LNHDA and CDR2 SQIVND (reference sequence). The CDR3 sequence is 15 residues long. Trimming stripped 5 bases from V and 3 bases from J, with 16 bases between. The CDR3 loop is CASSLGTLPDTEAFF. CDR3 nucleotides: TGTGCCAGTAGTTTAGGGACTCTCCCCGACACTGAAGCTTTCTTT.

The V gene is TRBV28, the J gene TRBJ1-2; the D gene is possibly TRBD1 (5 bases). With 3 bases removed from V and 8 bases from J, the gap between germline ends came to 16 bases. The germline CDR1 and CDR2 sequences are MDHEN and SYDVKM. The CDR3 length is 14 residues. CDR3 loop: CASSFFEGAGGYTF. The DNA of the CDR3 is TGTGCCAGCAGTTTTTTCGAAGGGGCTGGGGGCTACACCTTC.

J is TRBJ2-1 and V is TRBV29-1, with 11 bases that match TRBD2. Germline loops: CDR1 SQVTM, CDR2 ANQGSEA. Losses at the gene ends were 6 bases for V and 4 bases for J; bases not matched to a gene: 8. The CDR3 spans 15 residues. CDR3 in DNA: TGCAGCGTACGAGAGACTAGCGGGGCATACAATGAGCAGTTCTTC. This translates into CSVRETSGAYNEQFF.

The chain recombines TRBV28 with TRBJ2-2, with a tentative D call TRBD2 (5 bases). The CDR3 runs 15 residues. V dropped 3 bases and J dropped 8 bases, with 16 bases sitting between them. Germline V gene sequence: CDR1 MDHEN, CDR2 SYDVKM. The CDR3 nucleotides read TGTGCCAGCAGTTTGAGCGGTCCGAAGGAGGGGGAGCTGTTTTTT. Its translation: CASSLSGPKEGELFF.

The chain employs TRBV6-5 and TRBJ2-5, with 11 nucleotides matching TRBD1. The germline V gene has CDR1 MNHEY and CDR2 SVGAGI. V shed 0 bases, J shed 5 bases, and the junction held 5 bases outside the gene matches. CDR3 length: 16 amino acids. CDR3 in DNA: TGTGCCAGCAGTTACTCTTCCGGACAGGGGGCCGAGACCCAGTACTTC. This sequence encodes CASSYSSGQGAETQYF.

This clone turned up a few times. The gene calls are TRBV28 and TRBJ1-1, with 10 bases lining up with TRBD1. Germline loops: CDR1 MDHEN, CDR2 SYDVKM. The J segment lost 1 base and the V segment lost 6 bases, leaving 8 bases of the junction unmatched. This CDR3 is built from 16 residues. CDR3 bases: TGTGCCAGCAGACGCTCGACAGGGGGCAGGAACACTGAAGCTTTCTTT. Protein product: CASRRSTGGRNTEAFF.

CDR3 amino acids: CASSRRASGLYEQYF. CDR3 DNA sequence: TGTGCCAGCAGCCGGCGGGCTAGCGGACTCTACGAGCAGTACTTC. The chain employs TRBV9 and TRBJ2-7; 7 nucleotides match TRBD2. Trimming took 4 bases from V and 3 from J; bases not matched to a gene: 10. This CDR3 contains 15 residues. Germline V gene lookup returns CDR1 SGDLS and CDR2 YYNGEE.

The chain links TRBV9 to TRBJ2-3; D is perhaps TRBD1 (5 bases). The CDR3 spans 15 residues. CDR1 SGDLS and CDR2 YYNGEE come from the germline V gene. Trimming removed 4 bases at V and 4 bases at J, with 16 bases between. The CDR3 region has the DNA TGTGCCAGCAGCCCTAAAGGGGTCAGCGCAGATACGCAGTATTTT. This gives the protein CASSPKGVSADTQYF.

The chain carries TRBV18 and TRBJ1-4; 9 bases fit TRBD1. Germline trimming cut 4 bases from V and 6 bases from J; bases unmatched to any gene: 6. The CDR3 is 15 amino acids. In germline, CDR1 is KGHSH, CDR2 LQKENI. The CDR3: CASSLTGGADEKLFF. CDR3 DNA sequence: TGTGCCAGCTCACTTACAGGGGGCGCGGATGAAAAACTGTTTTTT.

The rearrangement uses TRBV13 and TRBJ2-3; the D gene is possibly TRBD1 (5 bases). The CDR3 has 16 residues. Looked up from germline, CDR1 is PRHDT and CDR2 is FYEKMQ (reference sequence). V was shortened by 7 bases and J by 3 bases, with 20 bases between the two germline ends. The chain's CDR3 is CASNHDRGLATDTQYF. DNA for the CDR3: TGTGCCAGCAACCATGATAGGGGCCTGGCTACAGATACGCAGTATTTT.

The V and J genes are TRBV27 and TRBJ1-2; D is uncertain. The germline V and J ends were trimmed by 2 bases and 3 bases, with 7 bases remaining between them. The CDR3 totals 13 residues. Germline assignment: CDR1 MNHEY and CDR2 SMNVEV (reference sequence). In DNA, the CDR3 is TGTGCCAGCAGTTTACAGGCTCACTATGGCTACACCTTC. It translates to CASSLQAHYGYTF.

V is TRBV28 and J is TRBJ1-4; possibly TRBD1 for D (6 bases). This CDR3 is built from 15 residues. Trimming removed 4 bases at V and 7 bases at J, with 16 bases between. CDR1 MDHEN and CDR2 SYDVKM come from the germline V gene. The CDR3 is CASSSAGAQGEKLFF. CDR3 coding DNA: TGTGCCAGCAGTTCCGCAGGGGCCCAAGGTGAAAAACTGTTTTTT.

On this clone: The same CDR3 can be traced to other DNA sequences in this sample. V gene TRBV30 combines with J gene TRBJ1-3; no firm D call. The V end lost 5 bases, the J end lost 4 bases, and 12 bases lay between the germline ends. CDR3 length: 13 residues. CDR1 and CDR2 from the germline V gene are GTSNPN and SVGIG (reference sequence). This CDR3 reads CAWSRGPGNTIYF. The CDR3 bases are TGTGCCTGGTCACGAGGGCCCGGAAACACCATATATTTT.

The chain's CDR3 is CASYQLQQGATSEAFF. For the CDR3, the DNA is TGTGCCAGTTACCAACTTCAGCAAGGGGCGACAAGTGAAGCTTTCTTT. The V and J genes are TRBV11-2 and TRBJ1-1; perhaps TRBD1 as D (5 bases). V was cut by 9 bases and J by 7 bases, with 27 bases left in between. The length of the CDR3 is 16 residues. Per germline, CDR1 SGHAT and CDR2 FQNNGV.

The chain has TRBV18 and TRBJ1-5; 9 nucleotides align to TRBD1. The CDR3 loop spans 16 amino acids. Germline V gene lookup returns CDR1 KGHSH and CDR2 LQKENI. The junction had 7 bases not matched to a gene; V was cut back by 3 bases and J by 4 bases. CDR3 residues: CASSPPEGQGNQPQHF. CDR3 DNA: TGTGCCAGCTCACCTCCGGAGGGACAGGGAAATCAGCCCCAGCATTTT. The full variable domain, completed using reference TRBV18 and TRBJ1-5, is NAGVMQNPRHLVRRRGQEARLRCSPMKGHSHVYWYRQLPEEGLKFMVYLQKENIIDESGMPKERFSAEFPKEGPSILRIQQVVRGDSAAYFCASSPPEGQGNQPQHFGDGTRLSIL.

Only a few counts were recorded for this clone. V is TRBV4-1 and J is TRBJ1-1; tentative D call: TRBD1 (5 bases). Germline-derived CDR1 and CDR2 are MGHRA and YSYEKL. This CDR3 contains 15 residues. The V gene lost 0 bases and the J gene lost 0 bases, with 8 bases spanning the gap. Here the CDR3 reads CASSQDPGVNTEAFF. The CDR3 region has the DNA TGCGCCAGCAGCCAAGACCCGGGGGTGAACACTGAAGCTTTCTTT.

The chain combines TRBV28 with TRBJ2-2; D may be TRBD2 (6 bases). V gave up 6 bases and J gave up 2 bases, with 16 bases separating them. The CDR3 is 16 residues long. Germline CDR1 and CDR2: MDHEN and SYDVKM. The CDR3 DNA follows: TGTGCCAGCAGGGGCTCGGACTACCGAAACACCGGGGAGCTGTTTTTT. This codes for CASRGSDYRNTGELFF.